The subject of this entry is one T cell receptor beta chain. Its cognate antigen is unknown. The CDR3 is made up of 14 amino acids. CDR1 is SQVTM and CDR2 is ANQGSEA in the germline V gene. Deletions cut 0 bases from V and 5 bases from J, with 13 bases between. In each sample, roughly 100,000 TCR templates were assayed. Data came from immunoSEQ multiplex PCR; TCRdb stores just in-frame clones and leaves some out. The table includes 95,000 to 100,000 clones, roughly 91% detected once. The source of the sample is a study of siplizumab effects on memory and regulatory T cells. Notes on the study in general: An assignable phenotype, naive or memory, was missing from roughly 83-96% of proliferating CD4+ or CD8+ clones. Controls showed an average of roughly 30% Treg-derived mappable alloreactive CD4+ clones, while siplizumab showed 55% to 80%. Naive T cells seemed more diverse than memory cells; they also seemed major alloresponse contributors.

The rearrangement links TRBV29-1 to TRBJ1-1, with D hard to call. The sequence came from a human donor in good health. The sequenced material came from non-Treg CD4+ T cells sorted from blood. The CDR3 reads CSVEDMIVGTEAFF. The CDR3 DNA is TGCAGCGTTGAAGATATGATTGTTGGAACTGAAGCTTTCTTT.